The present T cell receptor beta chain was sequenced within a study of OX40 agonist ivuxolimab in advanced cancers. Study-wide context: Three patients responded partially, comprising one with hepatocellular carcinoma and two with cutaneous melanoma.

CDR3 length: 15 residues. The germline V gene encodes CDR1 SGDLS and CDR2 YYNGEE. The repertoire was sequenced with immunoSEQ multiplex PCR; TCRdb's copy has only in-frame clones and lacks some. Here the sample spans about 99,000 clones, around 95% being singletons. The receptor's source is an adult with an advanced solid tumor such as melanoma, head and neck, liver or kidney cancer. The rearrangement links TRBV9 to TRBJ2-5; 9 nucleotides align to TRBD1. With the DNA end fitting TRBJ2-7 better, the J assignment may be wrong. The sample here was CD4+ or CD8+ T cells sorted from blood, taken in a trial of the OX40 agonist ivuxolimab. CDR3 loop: CASSEGQGRVYEQYF. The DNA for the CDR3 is TGTGCCAGCAGCGAAGGACAGGGGAGGGTCTACGAGCAGTACTTC.